One and the same sample provided the 11 T cell receptor beta chains below, sequenced in a study of blood T cell repertoires in COVID-19. Repertoires were generated with immunoSEQ multiplex PCR, while TCRdb's copy carries only in-frame clones and drops some. The sample lists almost 250,000 clones, more than 85% occurring once. The material sequenced was PBMCs or T cells enriched from blood (not recorded which). All receptors derive from a woman between 50 and 59 years old who had recovered from COVID-19.

The chain employs TRBV30 and TRBJ2-4; weak D call: TRBD1 (5 bases). V was cut by 3 bases and J by 1 base, with 13 bases left in between. CDR1 GTSNPN and CDR2 SVGIG come from the germline V gene (reference sequence). This CDR3 is 15 amino acids long. The CDR3 DNA is TGTGCCTGGAGACCCGTAGGGGCGGCCAAAAACATTCAGTACTTC. Its protein product is CAWRPVGAAKNIQYF.

The rearrangement links TRBV9 to TRBJ1-1, with D possibly TRBD1 on 5 matching bases. Germline V gene data show CDR1 as SGDLS and CDR2 as YYNGEE. The V end lost 0 bases, the J end lost 1 base, and 10 bases lay between the germline ends. The CDR3 has 15 residues. CDR3 coding DNA: TGTGCCAGCAGCGTAGATGGGCAGGGGAACACTGAAGCTTTCTTT. It translates to CASSVDGQGNTEAFF.

The DNA of the CDR3 is TGTGCCAGCATCCCTTTTCTGGAAGCGATACCCTACGAGCAGTACTTC. It is translated as CASIPFLEAIPYEQYF. The chain links TRBV2 to TRBJ2-7; no firm D call. Trimming removed 7 bases at V and 2 bases at J, with 21 bases between. The CDR3 has 16 residues. Germline loops: CDR1 SNHLY, CDR2 FYNNEI.

This chain joins TRBV7-9 and TRBJ1-2, with D tentatively TRBD1 (5 bases). This CDR3 comprises 15 residues. The V end was cut by 4 bases, the J end by 4 bases, with 16 bases between. The germline V gene encodes CDR1 SEHNR and CDR2 FQNEAQ (reference sequence). The CDR3 sequence is CASSSRMGGIYGYTF. The CDR3 nucleotides read TGTGCCAGCAGCTCACGGATGGGGGGGATCTATGGCTACACCTTC. Full variable domain (remainder filled in from reference TRBV7-9 and TRBJ1-2): DTGVSQNPRHKITKRGQNVTFRCDPISEHNRLYWYRQTLGQGPEFLTYFQNEAQLEKSRLLSDRFSAERPKGSFSTLEIQRTEQGDSAMYLCASSSRMGGIYGYTFGSGTRLTVV.

The chain uses TRBV6-5 and TRBJ2-7, with D hard to call. Trimming left V 0 bases short and J 0 bases short, with 9 bases between. Looked up from germline, CDR1 is MNHEY and CDR2 is SVGAGI. The CDR3 consists of 15 residues. The CDR3 reads CASSYSGGDSYEQYF. The CDR3 nucleotides are TGTGCCAGCAGTTACTCTGGCGGCGACTCCTACGAGCAGTACTTC.

This sequence joins TRBV18 and TRBJ2-3, with D tentatively TRBD2 (5 bases). The CDR3 covers 17 residues. From germline, CDR1 is KGHSH and CDR2 LQKENI. V lost 4 bases to trimming and J lost 7 bases, with 24 bases between them. DNA for the CDR3: TGTGCCAGCTCACGCTCTTGGACGGCCGGGGTTGTGAATACGCAGTATTTT. This gives the protein CASSRSWTAGVVNTQYF. Looking up the rest from reference TRBV18 and TRBJ2-3 gives the full variable domain: NAGVMQNPRHLVRRRGQEARLRCSPMKGHSHVYWYRQLPEEGLKFMVYLQKENIIDESGMPKERFSAEFPKEGPSILRIQQVVRGDSAAYFCASSRSWTAGVVNTQYFGPGTRLTVL.

CDR3 nucleotides: TGTGCCAGCAGTCCCCAGGGGGCCCCTGAAGCTTTCTTT. It codes for CASSPQGAPEAFF. V and J are TRBV27 and TRBJ1-1; 8 bases map to TRBD1. Germline assignment: CDR1 MNHEY and CDR2 SMNVEV (reference sequence). The CDR3 loop spans 13 amino acids. V lost 5 bases and J lost 6; bases outside the gene matches: 5.

The chain has TRBV3-1 (or the pseudogene TRBV3-2) and TRBJ1-1; 7 bases fit TRBD1. The CDR3 totals 14 residues. Trimming removed 1 base from V and 3 bases from J; junction bases left unmatched: 2. Germline values: CDR1 LGHDT, CDR2 YNNKEL (reference sequence). The CDR3 bases are TGTGCCAGCAGCCAAGGGGACAGATACACTGAAGCTTTCTTT. This translates into CASSQGDRYTEAFF.

The genes are TRBV7-9 and TRBJ1-3, with 8 bases that match TRBD1. CDR1 SEHNR and CDR2 FQNEAQ come from the germline V gene (reference sequence). Losses at the gene ends were 5 bases for V and 4 bases for J; bases not matched to a gene: 13. This CDR3 is built from 17 residues. The CDR3 coding sequence is TGTGCCAGCAGCATACTACTAGGACAGGGCTACGGAAACACCATATATTTT. Amino acid sequence: CASSILLGQGYGNTIYF.

The V and J genes are TRBV2 and TRBJ1-1; the D is unclear. This CDR3 contains 13 residues. V lost 5 bases, J lost 0 bases, and 7 bases lay in between. CDR1 is SNHLY, CDR2 FYNNEI, per germline. CDR3 DNA: TGTGCCAGCAGTCCTGAGTTGAACACTGAAGCTTTCTTT. Protein: CASSPELNTEAFF.

This clone occurred once. The gene calls are TRBV14 and TRBJ1-1, with D uncertain. The germline V gene encodes CDR1 SGHDN and CDR2 FVKESK. The CDR3 contains 13 residues. V lost 6 bases to trimming and J lost 1 base, with 9 bases between them. The CDR3 sequence: CASSHQENTEAFF. CDR3 bases: TGTGCCAGCAGTCACCAGGAGAACACTGAAGCTTTCTTT.